This T cell receptor beta chain was identified during a study of T cells in tuberculosis. On average around 100,000 T cells per donor were immunosequenced. TCRdb's table, derived via immunoSEQ multiplex PCR, lists solely in-frame clones and lacks some. The sample lists tens of thousands of clones, about 95% seen once, with 6.5% to 9.5% in the top ten. V lost 1 base and J 4 bases, leaving 10 bases between the germline ends. CDR3 length: 14 amino acids. The V gene's germline CDR1 is SGHRS and CDR2 YFSETQ. Regarding this clone: What it binds is not known.

Whole-study results and caveats: Active tuberculosis patients had shorter CDR3-alpha; the beta difference was nonsignificant.

The sequence was obtained from a donor between 10 and 29 years old with latent tuberculosis or without tuberculosis infection. The sample was PBMCs. This chain joins TRBV5-1 and TRBJ2-3, with a tentative D call TRBD2 (7 bases). The CDR3 loop reads CASSLPGGADTQYF. The CDR3 nucleotides read TGCGCCAGCAGCTTGCCGGGGGGCGCAGATACGCAGTATTTT.